This TCR beta chain was retrieved from a study of neurological immune-mediated disorders. The CDR3 is 17 amino acids. V trimming: 0 bases; J trimming: 4 bases; junction bases outside the gene matches: 7. Germline CDR1 is SGHRS and CDR2 is YFSETQ. Study outcomes and limitations: Across subjects, no CDR3 amino acid sequence appeared in expanded clones of more than one subject, a finding that suggested private repertoires in all groups. The most TCR clonal expansion was seen in HTLV-1-associated myelopathy, whereas the least was seen in multiple sclerosis, below the level in healthy controls.

Preparation of the unsorted libraries drew on 2 million PBMCs stored at -80 C. This clonotype occurred many times. Antigen: not known. From 15-18 subjects, each sequencing run yielded over 190 million TCR-beta sequences. TCRdb itself ran the 5' RACE reads through MiXCR, one entry per CDR3 protein. The repertoire holds around 79,000 distinct CDR3 sequences, with 12% to 15% as singletons. The receptor was isolated from a woman aged 45-60 years in good health. Sequencing input: PBMCs. The chain joins TRBV5-1 to TRBJ2-1; 10 nucleotides align to TRBD2. The CDR3: CASSLDGAGGPYNEQFF. CDR3 nucleotides: TGCGCCAGCAGCTTGGATGGAGCGGGGGGGCCTTACAATGAGCAGTTCTTC.